The 8 T cell receptor beta chains in this list originate from one sample, sequenced in a study of post-analysis software for immune sequencing data. TCR beta cDNA libraries included unique molecular identifiers. TCRdb fed the PCR reads into MiXCR, producing one record per CDR3 protein. The sample has about 430,000 distinct CDR3 sequences, 30% to 45% seen once. General observations from the study: Patients used about five TRBV segments, including TRBV5-6, TRBV5-1 and TRBV20-1, more often than controls.

Their specific antigens are unknown. Sequencing was performed on blood. The receptors derive from a girl aged 2-15 years with multiple sclerosis.

The chain uses TRBV28 and TRBJ1-2, with D possibly being TRBD1 (5 bases). The CDR3 totals 12 residues. Trimming stripped 11 bases from V and 1 base from J, with 11 bases between. Germline V gives CDR1 MDHEN, CDR2 SYDVKM. In DNA form, the CDR3 reads TGTGCCGTTATGGGGCTTAACTATGGCTACACCTTC. Its translation is CAVMGLNYGYTF.

J is TRBJ1-5 and V is TRBV7-8; no firm D call. V lost 2 bases and J 2 bases, leaving 16 bases between the germline ends. Germline CDR1 reads SGHVS; CDR2 reads FQNEAQ. CDR3 length: 17 amino acids. CDR3 sequence (DNA): TGTGCCAGCAGCTTATGGGAGGGCCCTTGGGGCAATCAGCCCCAGCATTTT. Its protein is CASSLWEGPWGNQPQHF.

This rearrangement joins TRBV4-2 to TRBJ2-5; D could derive from TRBD1 or TRBD2 (5 bases each). V lost 3 bases to trimming and J lost 5 bases, with 13 bases between them. Germline V gene data show CDR1 as LGHNA and CDR2 as YNFKEQ. The CDR3 has 14 amino acids. CDR3 DNA sequence: TGTGCCAGCAGCCAGGGACCTGATTCGGAGACCCAGTACTTC. Translating gives CASSQGPDSETQYF.

This clonotype was detected a few times. The V call is TRBV15, the J call TRBJ2-7; D is ambiguous. V was clipped by 1 base and J by 2 bases, with 6 bases between them. CDR1 is LNHNV, CDR2 YYDKDF, per germline (reference sequence). The CDR3 covers 13 residues. The CDR3 sequence is CATSRGLAYEQYF. The CDR3 coding sequence is TGTGCCACCAGCAGAGGACTTGCCTACGAGCAGTACTTC.

V usage is TRBV3-1 and J usage is TRBJ2-1; 9 bases map to TRBD2. V dropped 3 bases and J dropped 3; count of bases not matched to a gene: 6. The CDR3 totals 16 residues. Germline V CDR1 and CDR2: LGHDT, YNNKEL (reference sequence). This CDR3 reads CASSHPSGADYNEQFF. The CDR3 DNA reads TGTGCCAGCAGCCATCCTAGCGGGGCAGACTACAATGAGCAGTTCTTC.

The CDR3 DNA sequence: TGTGCCAGCAGCCATCCCGGTAAGGGAGGTACCACTGAAGCTTTCTTT. Encoded protein: CASSHPGKGGTTEAFF. This chain links TRBV4-2 with TRBJ1-1; D is ambiguous. The CDR3 consists of 16 residues. From germline, CDR1 is LGHNA and CDR2 YNFKEQ. V lost 3 bases and J 4 bases, leaving 18 bases between the germline ends.

Points on this clonotype: A junction end diverges from the germline sequence, so it may reflect a read error. The DNA of the CDR3 is TGTGCCAACAGTTTAGCGCGGAGGGTCTCCTACAATGAGCAGTTCTTC. This codes for CANSLARRVSYNEQFF. The V call is TRBV28, the J call TRBJ2-1; possible D gene TRBD2, 6 bases. CDR1 and CDR2 (germline): MDHEN, SYDVKM. This CDR3 has 16 residues.

This clonotype was observed a handful of times. The chain recombines TRBV20-1 with TRBJ2-3; D is unresolved. Germline V lookup: CDR1 DFQATT, CDR2 SNEGSKA (reference sequence). The CDR3 spans 13 residues. Deletions cut 0 bases from V and 2 bases from J, with 6 bases between. This CDR3 is CSAREANTDTQYF. As DNA, the CDR3 is TGCAGTGCTAGAGAAGCCAACACAGATACGCAGTATTTT.